This T cell receptor (beta chain) was sequenced in a study of regulatory T cells in long-lasting Graves disease. The CDR3 totals 14 residues. Trimming left V 6 bases short and J 2 bases short, with 14 bases between. Germline CDR1 is MDHEN and CDR2 is SYDVKM. Time point noted: persistent/refractory GD, antithyroid drugs over 5 years with positive TRAb. From RNA extracted from PBMCs, the TCR library was made. In building TCR beta libraries, iRepertoire HTBI primers were used together with Arm-PCR of CDR3 regions. In TCRdb, the multiplex PCR reads were re-called with MiXCR into one record per CDR3 protein. The data hold 400,000 to 500,000 distinct CDR3 sequences, with approximately 22% observed a single time. This clonotype was seen ten or more times. What it binds is unknown. Overall study results and limits: Relative to new patients (roughly 980), persistent patients exhibited greater sharing of public clonotypes (around 3,000).

The sequence was obtained from a female donor with Graves disease. The V call is TRBV28, the J call TRBJ2-7; possibly TRBD1 for D (5 bases). Material: peripheral blood mononuclear cells (PBMCs), obtained when the disease was refractory, from a patient treated with antithyroid drugs. The CDR3 DNA reads TGTGCCAGCAGCTTACTCGCAGGGCCCTACGAGCAGTACTTC. It encodes CASSLLAGPYEQYF.